This TCR beta chain was captured by sequencing in a study of T cell responses to AZD1222 COVID-19 vaccine. The protocol was immunoSEQ multiplex PCR, while the TCRdb copy is restricted to in-frame clones and leaves out a portion. Of 200,000 or so clones listed, around nine tenths are singletons. Regarding the study as a whole: Baseline testing showed seropositivity in only a handful of AZD1222 recipients. Two AZD1222 administrations were followed by greater Spike-specific TCR breadth and depth. Repertoires were obtained solely post-peak T cell response.

In its sample, this clone was seen once. Its target is unknown. CDR3 length: 16 residues. The V and J ends lost 5 bases and 2 bases respectively, with 16 bases between them. The germline gives CDR1 SGHVS, CDR2 FQNEAQ. The clonotype was recovered from an adult in good health. The source was peripheral blood, collected on day 0 of AZD1222 vaccination. The gene calls are TRBV7-8 and TRBJ1-5; D unclear. The CDR3 sequence is CASSPHRLLGNQPQHF. CDR3 in DNA: TGTGCCAGCAGCCCCCATAGGTTACTCGGCAATCAGCCCCAGCATTTT. Full variable domain (outside the CDR3, taken from reference TRBV7-8 and TRBJ1-5): GAGVSQSPRYKVAKRGQDVALRCDPISGHVSLFWYQQALGQGPEFLTYFQNEAQLDKSGLPSDRFFAERPEGSVSTLKIQRTQQEDSAVYLCASSPHRLLGNQPQHFGDGTRLSIL.